This is a list of T cell receptor beta chains from one sample in a study of shared clonotypes between healthy human individuals. Clones were read by immunoSEQ multiplex PCR, and TCRdb kept only the in-frame ones, dropping some. The table records some 1,600,000 clones, nearly 99% of them present only once. The sequencing sample was made of naive CD4+ T cells sorted from blood. The receptor source for this set is a man aged 25-45 years in good health. CDR3s leave out the opening cysteine and the closing phenylalanine or tryptophan. Size tells how often a clone was seen (once, few, many) or the class of an expanded clone, and some rows leave it out.

J gene: TRBJ2-1; V gene: TRBV18; clone size: once; CDR3 protein: ASSLDISSYNEQF
J gene: TRBJ2-5; V gene: TRBV18; clone size: -; CDR3 protein: ASSPPGRGETQY
J gene: TRBJ1-5; V gene: TRBV7-9; clone size: -; CDR3 protein: ASSPGQGPIQPQH
J gene: TRBJ1-5; V gene: TRBV5-6; clone size: -; CDR3 protein: ASSPGARHQPQH
J gene: TRBJ2-1; V gene: TRBV5-1; clone size: once; CDR3 protein: ASSLVLAGINEQF
J gene: TRBJ2-7; V gene: TRBV7-2; clone size: -; CDR3 protein: ASSFRAPTYEQY
J gene: TRBJ1-2; V gene: TRBV4-1; clone size: -; CDR3 protein: ASSSRTGPSGYT
J gene: TRBJ2-7; V gene: TRBV7-6; clone size: once; CDR3 protein: ASSSTLTGRTYEQY
J gene: TRBJ1-2; V gene: TRBV6-5; clone size: -; CDR3 protein: ASRPGQNFYGYT
J gene: TRBJ2-7; V gene: TRBV29-1; clone size: -; CDR3 protein: SVVTSGELSYEQY
J gene: TRBJ1-2; V gene: TRBV9; clone size: -; CDR3 protein: ASSVGIGYGYT
J gene: TRBJ2-5; V gene: TRBV23-1; clone size: once; CDR3 protein: ASSQGQLGGGETQY
J gene: TRBJ1-5; V gene: TRBV2; clone size: -; CDR3 protein: ASRGEGAGNQPQH
J gene: TRBJ2-3; V gene: TRBV2; clone size: -; CDR3 protein: ASSEGRFGDTQY
J gene: TRBJ2-7; V gene: TRBV5-1; clone size: -; CDR3 protein: ASSLGRAGEQY
J gene: TRBJ2-7; V gene: TRBV29-1; clone size: -; CDR3 protein: SVRRSYSYEQY
J gene: TRBJ2-3; V gene: TRBV5-4; clone size: -; CDR3 protein: ASSSRTTSTDTQY
J gene: TRBJ1-1; V gene: TRBV7-9; clone size: -; CDR3 protein: ASSLVGNRGPRAAF
J gene: TRBJ2-3; V gene: TRBV9; clone size: once; CDR3 protein: ASSVASLSTDTQY
J gene: TRBJ1-5; V gene: TRBV10-1; clone size: once; CDR3 protein: ASSVGSNQPQH
J gene: TRBJ2-5; V gene: TRBV7-8; clone size: -; CDR3 protein: ASSLESSGRFQETQY
J gene: TRBJ2-1; V gene: TRBV11-3; clone size: -; CDR3 protein: ASSSGTSRGNEQF
J gene: TRBJ2-7; V gene: TRBV19; clone size: -; CDR3 protein: ASSSPDGTSPFLQY
J gene: TRBJ2-3; V gene: TRBV20-1; clone size: once; CDR3 protein: SASLADTQY
J gene: TRBJ2-5; V gene: TRBV13; clone size: -; CDR3 protein: ASSGRSGTSDQETQY
J gene: TRBJ2-2; V gene: TRBV30; clone size: -; CDR3 protein: AGQGAAGELF
J gene: TRBJ2-7; V gene: TRBV7-8; clone size: -; CDR3 protein: ASNPTRETYEQY
J gene: TRBJ2-5; V gene: TRBV5-4; clone size: -; CDR3 protein: ASSFAGAVETQY
J gene: TRBJ2-7; V gene: TRBV7-2; clone size: -; CDR3 protein: ASSQTSDSPYEQY
J gene: TRBJ2-1; V gene: TRBV27; clone size: -; CDR3 protein: ASSQRVDRGMDEQF
J gene: TRBJ2-6; V gene: TRBV7-9; clone size: -; CDR3 protein: ATWAGSGANVLT
J gene: TRBJ2-5; V gene: TRBV4-2; clone size: -; CDR3 protein: ASSQGPPGLASQETQY
J gene: TRBJ2-1; V gene: TRBV9; clone size: -; CDR3 protein: ASSVVSARPNEQF
J gene: TRBJ1-3; V gene: TRBV19; clone size: -; CDR3 protein: ATTRRGSDSGNTIY
J gene: TRBJ1-5; V gene: TRBV7-2; clone size: -; CDR3 protein: ASSLGAQPQH
J gene: TRBJ2-7; V gene: TRBV4-1; clone size: -; CDR3 protein: ASSVRDRGPYEQY
J gene: TRBJ2-7; V gene: TRBV9; clone size: -; CDR3 protein: ASSVGNQGYEQY